This TCR beta chain was recovered during a study of blood T cell repertoires in COVID-19. Study-wide background: Sources were T cells, B-cell-depleted T cells, or PBMCs; the material itself was cDNA or gDNA.

In the original analysis: The assay estimated nucleated cells by amplifying reference gene primers. The method was immunoSEQ multiplex PCR; TCRdb's version includes in-frame clones alone and lacks a portion of them. Clone size and the V and J calls come from that table; the DNA yielded D and trimming. Found here are around 190,000 clones, roughly nine tenths of them singletons; the top ten hold about 1.9%. Germline V gene data show CDR1 as SGHTA and CDR2 as FQGNSA. CDR3 size: 14 residues. The V gene end was trimmed by 5 bases and the J gene end by 10 bases; junction bases not matched to a gene: 13. This clone was counted once.

The clonotype originates from a young man who had recovered from COVID-19. The sequencing sample was made of peripheral blood. The V and J genes are TRBV7-2 and TRBJ1-1; 7 positions agree with TRBD1. CDR3 loop: CASSQQGTLGRAFF. The CDR3 nucleotides are TGTGCCAGCAGCCAACAGGGGACTCTGGGGCGAGCTTTCTTT.